These 25 T cell receptor beta chains originate from one sample sequenced in a study of shared clonotypes between healthy human individuals. Clones were sequenced by immunoSEQ multiplex PCR, and TCRdb holds only the in-frame ones, with some missing. Among some 1,900,000 clones, approximately 94% were seen once, and the ten largest hold 0.95% to 1.5%. Naive CD8 isolation took CD45RO-negative cells positively selected for CCR7 and excluded terminally differentiated effector memory CD45RA+ cells. The source material was naive CD8+ T cells sorted from blood. These receptors originate from a man aged 18 to 35 in good health.

V and J are TRBV4-1 and TRBJ1-6; D is unresolved. V lost 6 bases and J 7 bases, leaving 7 bases between the germline ends. The CDR3 contains 12 residues. The germline gives CDR1 MGHRA, CDR2 YSYEKL. As DNA, the CDR3 is TGCGCCAGCAGAACACTGAATTCACCCCTCCACTTT. Translating gives CASRTLNSPLHF.

V and J are TRBV28 and TRBJ2-2; the D gene is possibly TRBD1 (6 bases). Germline CDR1 is MDHEN and CDR2 is SYDVKM. This CDR3 spans 14 amino acids. Trimming left V 5 bases short and J 6 bases short, with 13 bases between. This CDR3 reads CASSHSGVSGELFF. Written as DNA, the CDR3 is TGTGCCAGCAGTCACTCAGGGGTTTCCGGGGAGCTGTTTTTT.

The CDR3 here is CASSLRDQSYEQYF. CDR3 bases: TGCGCCAGCAGCCTCCGGGACCAATCCTACGAGCAGTACTTC. This chain connects TRBV4-1 to TRBJ2-7; the D gene could be TRBD1 or TRBD2 (5 bases each). Trimming cost V 4 bases and J 1 base, with 11 bases left between them. The CDR3 sequence is 14 residues long. In germline, CDR1 is MGHRA, CDR2 YSYEKL.

Note on this clone: Distinct nucleotide sequences in the sample also encode this CDR3. The gene calls are TRBV29-1 and TRBJ2-7; D gene unclear. This CDR3 has 10 residues. Germline CDR1 is SQVTM and CDR2 is ANQGSEA. The V gene lost 6 bases and the J gene lost 3 bases, with 6 bases spanning the gap. The CDR3 sequence: CSVGDYEQYF. CDR3 bases: TGCAGCGTCGGTGACTACGAGCAGTACTTC.

The V gene is TRBV9, the J gene TRBJ2-5; 9 bases match TRBD1. V shed 3 bases and J 0 bases; nucleotides not matched to a gene: 9. This CDR3 is 17 amino acids long. Germline V lookup: CDR1 SGDLS, CDR2 YYNGEE. Here the CDR3 reads CASSGGPGQGYQETQYF. CDR3 nucleotide sequence: TGTGCCAGCAGCGGGGGCCCCGGACAGGGGTACCAAGAGACCCAGTACTTC.

The CDR3 DNA reads TGCGCCAGCAGCCATGGACAGGGGGCGGGACAGCCCCAGCATTTT. Translating it yields CASSHGQGAGQPQHF. The chain links TRBV4-1 to TRBJ1-5, with TRBD1 matching 11 bases. The trim removed 3 bases at V and 7 bases at J, leaving 5 bases unmatched. CDR1 is MGHRA, CDR2 YSYEKL, per germline. The CDR3 loop spans 15 amino acids.

V and J are TRBV18 and TRBJ1-2, with unresolved D. The CDR3 extends over 12 amino acids. The germline V gene has CDR1 KGHSH and CDR2 LQKENI. Deletions cut 2 bases from V and 2 bases from J, with 3 bases between. The CDR3 nucleotides read TGTGCCAGCTCACCAGAAAACTATGGCTACACCTTC. Translated, it gives CASSPENYGYTF.

V usage is TRBV6-1 and J usage is TRBJ2-2; D is undetermined. Trimming took 9 bases from V and 10 from J, leaving 6 bases between them. CDR3 size: 9 residues. Germline assignment: CDR1 MNHNS and CDR2 SASEGT. The DNA of the CDR3 is TGTGCCAGTGGTGAGGAGCTGTTTTTT. It is translated as CASGEELFF.

This sequence joins TRBV27 and TRBJ1-2; a weak D match, TRBD1 (5 bases). From germline, CDR1 is MNHEY and CDR2 SMNVEV (reference sequence). V was cut by 3 bases and J by 7 bases, with 18 bases left in between. CDR3 length: 15 residues. The CDR3 spells CASSFGSGVFGGYTF. The CDR3 nucleotides read TGTGCCAGCAGTTTCGGATCGGGGGTGTTTGGTGGCTACACCTTC.

The rearrangement links TRBV7-6 to TRBJ2-7, with D possibly matching TRBD1 (6 bases). CDR1 and CDR2 (germline): SGHVS, FNYEAQ. Trimming shortened V by 1 base and J by 0 bases, and 10 bases separated the two germline ends. The CDR3 extends over 15 amino acids. The CDR3 nucleotides read TGTGCCAGCAGCTTAGGACAGGCGACCTCCTACGAGCAGTACTTC. It yields the protein CASSLGQATSYEQYF.

The V and J genes are TRBV30 and TRBJ2-7, with 8 positions matching TRBD2. Trimming removed 1 base from V and 2 bases from J; junction bases left unmatched: 4. From germline, CDR1 is GTSNPN and CDR2 SVGIG (reference sequence). The CDR3 consists of 14 residues. The CDR3 DNA reads TGTGCCTGGAGTGCCCTAGCGGGCGCCTACGAGCAGTACTTC. Residues: CAWSALAGAYEQYF.

This clone has just one count. The chain combines TRBV10-3 with TRBJ2-2; tentatively, D is TRBD1 or TRBD2 (7 bases each). CDR1 is ENHRY, CDR2 SYGVKD, per germline. V was trimmed by 10 bases and J by 7 bases, leaving 16 bases between them. This CDR3 is built from 13 residues. The CDR3 here is CATPGGVDGELFF. The CDR3 bases are TGTGCCACCCCAGGGGGGGTGGACGGGGAGCTGTTTTTT.

The V and J genes are TRBV28 and TRBJ2-7; D perhaps matches TRBD2 (6 bases). Per the germline V gene, CDR1 is MDHEN and CDR2 is SYDVKM. V was pared by 6 bases and J by 0 bases, with 15 bases between. CDR3 length equals 15 residues. CDR3 in DNA: TGTGCCAGCAGAGAACACCTAGCGAGCTCCTACGAGCAGTACTTC. Amino acids: CASREHLASSYEQYF.

With respect to this clone: Distinct nucleotide sequences in the sample also encode this CDR3. The J gene is TRBJ2-7, the V gene TRBV7-9, with D perhaps assigned TRBD1 or TRBD2 (5 bases each). The CDR3 contains 13 residues. The germline V gene encodes CDR1 SEHNR and CDR2 FQNEAQ (reference sequence). The V and J ends lost 1 base and 4 bases respectively, with 8 bases between them. CDR3 bases: TGTGCCAGCAGCTTAGTTGGGGGTTACGAGCAGTACTTC. Its protein product is CASSLVGGYEQYF. Using reference TRBV7-9 and TRBJ2-7 for the parts outside the CDR3, the full variable domain is DTGVSQNPRHKITKRGQNVTFRCDPISEHNRLYWYRQTLGQGPEFLTYFQNEAQLEKSRLLSDRFSAERPKGSFSTLEIQRTEQGDSAMYLCASSLVGGYEQYFGPGTRLTVT.

The rearrangement uses TRBV10-3 and TRBJ2-7, with a weak D call TRBD1 (6 bases). Germline V gene data show CDR1 as ENHRY and CDR2 as SYGVKD. Deletions cut 10 bases from V and 0 bases from J, with 19 bases between. This CDR3 has 15 amino acids. The DNA of the CDR3 is TGTGCCACCTTACAGGGCCGTGGGGGCTCCTACGAGCAGTACTTC. Its protein is CATLQGRGGSYEQYF.

V gene TRBV7-9 combines with J gene TRBJ2-5; a weak D match, TRBD2 (5 bases). Between the trimmed V and J ends, which lost 2 bases and 3 bases, there was a span of 10 bases. Per the germline V gene, CDR1 is SEHNR and CDR2 is FQNEAQ (reference sequence). The CDR3 loop spans 14 amino acids. CDR3 DNA sequence: TGTGCCAGCAGCTTATCAGTGGGAGAAGAGACCCAGTACTTC. Translated: CASSLSVGEETQYF. The full variable domain, its missing parts supplied by reference TRBV7-9 and TRBJ2-5, is DTGVSQNPRHKITKRGQNVTFRCDPISEHNRLYWYRQTLGQGPEFLTYFQNEAQLEKSRLLSDRFSAERPKGSFSTLEIQRTEQGDSAMYLCASSLSVGEETQYFGPGTRLLVL.

This chain joins TRBV4-1 and TRBJ2-1; TRBD2 aligns across 8 bases. The length of the CDR3 is 17 residues. In germline, CDR1 is MGHRA, CDR2 YSYEKL. The trim removed 4 bases at V and 1 base at J, leaving 9 bases unmatched. For the CDR3, the DNA is TGCGCCAGCAGCCCCTTAGGACTAGCTGATTCCTACAATGAGCAGTTCTTC. It yields the protein CASSPLGLADSYNEQFF.

As DNA, the CDR3 is TGTGCCAGCAGCTTACCGGATTGGGGCCTTTACGAGCAGTACTTC. This encodes CASSLPDWGLYEQYF. The J gene is TRBJ2-7, the V gene TRBV7-9; D perhaps matches TRBD1 (5 bases). From germline, CDR1 is SEHNR and CDR2 FQNEAQ (reference sequence). The CDR3 runs to 15 residues. V was shortened by 2 bases and J by 4 bases, with 15 bases between the two germline ends.

This chain uses TRBV4-1 with TRBJ1-5; D gene uncertain. The CDR3 totals 13 residues. Trimming removed 0 bases at V and 6 bases at J, with 6 bases between. Germline-derived CDR1 and CDR2 are MGHRA and YSYEKL. CDR3 amino acids: CASSQDRAQPQHF. CDR3 bases: TGCGCCAGCAGCCAAGATAGGGCTCAGCCCCAGCATTTT.

The chain employs TRBV7-9 and TRBJ1-2, with D possibly being TRBD1 (6 bases). Germline assignment: CDR1 SEHNR and CDR2 FQNEAQ (reference sequence). The V end lost 5 bases, the J end lost 12 bases, and 19 bases lay between the germline ends. The CDR3 extends over 13 amino acids. As DNA, the CDR3 is TGTGCCAGCAGCCACCCCCAGGGGATTCGAGACACCTTC. The encoded protein is CASSHPQGIRDTF.

The chain recombines TRBV19 with TRBJ1-4; no firm D call. The CDR3 totals 14 residues. CDR1 is LNHDA, CDR2 SQIVND, per germline (reference sequence). Trimming removed 6 bases from V and 5 bases from J, with 13 bases in between. CDR3 sequence: CASSHGIRNEKLFF. In DNA, the CDR3 is TGTGCCAGTAGCCACGGGATCAGAAATGAAAAACTGTTTTTT.

The rearrangement uses TRBV4-2 and TRBJ2-1; 10 bases fit TRBD2. Germline CDR1 reads LGHNA; CDR2 reads YNFKEQ. Unmatched junction bases numbered 4, after V lost 5 bases and J lost 0 bases. This CDR3 has 16 residues. The CDR3 reads CASSNSGGSSYNEQFF. Here the CDR3 DNA reads TGTGCCAGCAGCAATAGCGGGGGGAGCTCCTACAATGAGCAGTTCTTC.

The chain couples TRBV27 to TRBJ2-2; D is possibly TRBD2 (5 bases). Trimming took 0 bases from V and 4 from J, leaving 9 bases between them. This CDR3 contains 15 residues. The germline CDR1 and CDR2 sequences are MNHEY and SMNVEV (reference sequence). The chain's CDR3 is CASSLSRVVTGELFF. DNA for the CDR3: TGTGCCAGCAGTTTATCGAGGGTCGTCACCGGGGAGCTGTTTTTT.

The chain combines TRBV6-5 with TRBJ1-2, with 8 bases aligning to TRBD1. Looked up from germline, CDR1 is MNHEY and CDR2 is SVGAGI. J was trimmed by 5 bases and V by 6 bases; bases with no gene match: 8. The CDR3 extends over 14 amino acids. In nucleotides, the CDR3 is TGTGCCAGCAGACTGACAGGGGAAGGGTATGGCTACACCTTC. The encoded protein is CASRLTGEGYGYTF.

The gene calls are TRBV15 and TRBJ2-3; D is uncertain. Germline V lookup: CDR1 LNHNV, CDR2 YYDKDF (reference sequence). CDR3 length: 12 residues. V gave up 3 bases and J gave up 4 bases, with 5 bases separating them. The CDR3 coding sequence is TGTGCCACCAGCAGCAATTCAGATACGCAGTATTTT. The encoded protein is CATSSNSDTQYF.